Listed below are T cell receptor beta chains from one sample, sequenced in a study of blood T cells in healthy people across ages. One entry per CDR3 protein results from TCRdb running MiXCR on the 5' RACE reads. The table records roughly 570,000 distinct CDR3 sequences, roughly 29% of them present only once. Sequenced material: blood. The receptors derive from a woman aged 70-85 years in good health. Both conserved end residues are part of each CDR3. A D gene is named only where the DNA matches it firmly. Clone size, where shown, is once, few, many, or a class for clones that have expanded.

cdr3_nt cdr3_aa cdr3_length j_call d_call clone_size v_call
TGTGCCAGCAGTGATGACAGGTCACAAGAGACCCAGTACTTC CASSDDRSQETQYF 14 TRBJ2-5 . few TRBV25-1
TGTGCCAGCAGCTTTTCAGGAAAAGGAGATACGCAGTATTTT CASSFSGKGDTQYF 14 TRBJ2-3 . few TRBV7-3
TGTGCCAGCAGCTCTACAGGGGGTTCGATGGGTACGCAGTATTTT CASSSTGGSMGTQYF 15 TRBJ2-3 TRBD1 . TRBV7-9
TGTGCCAGCAGTGTCGGAACTAGCGGGGGGGCCAGTGAGCAGTTCTTC CASSVGTSGGASEQFF 16 TRBJ2-1 TRBD2 . TRBV2
TGCGCCAGCAGCCAAGAGAGGGGGGACGGGGGGGCCTTTTACGAGCAGTACTTC CASSQERGDGGAFYEQYF 18 TRBJ2-7 TRBD2 . TRBV4-3
TGTGCCACCAGCAGAGTGAAAGGGCGCCAAGAGACCCAGTACTTC CATSRVKGRQETQYF 15 TRBJ2-5 . few TRBV15
TGTGCCTGGACCGGGATGAGGAATTCACCCCTCCACTTT CAWTGMRNSPLHF 13 TRBJ1-6 . . TRBV30
TGCGCCAGCAGCCAAGTACGCTCCTATAATTCACCCCTCCACTTT CASSQVRSYNSPLHF 15 TRBJ1-6 . . TRBV4-3
TGTGCCAGCAGCTTACTCCAATACGAGCAGTACTTC CASSLLQYEQYF 12 TRBJ2-7 . . TRBV7-2
TGCAGTGCCCCTAGTGCGGGAGAGGTCTCGGGTGAGCAGTTCTTC CSAPSAGEVSGEQFF 15 TRBJ2-1 TRBD2 . TRBV20-1
TGTGCCAGCAGCTCAGCATTGAAGGAAAAACTGTTTTTT CASSSALKEKLFF 13 TRBJ1-4 . . TRBV11-1
TGTGCCAGCAGCCGAAGAACTATAGCGGCAGATACGCAGTATTTT CASSRRTIAADTQYF 15 TRBJ2-3 . . TRBV27
TGTGCCAGCAGCCGGTTTGAAAAACTGTTTTTT CASSRFEKLFF 11 TRBJ1-4 . few TRBV3-1
TGTGCCGGCTCACCCCAGGCCCAGGTGAGGAACGAGCAGTACTTC CAGSPQAQVRNEQYF 15 TRBJ2-7 . . TRBV18
TGTGCCAGCAGCCGCGCAGGGGAGTCGAGGGAAAAACTGTTTTTT CASSRAGESREKLFF 15 TRBJ1-4 . . TRBV6-6
TGCAGTGCCACGAGATGGAGCGCAAATACCCTCGAGACCCAGTACTTC CSATRWSANTLETQYF 16 TRBJ2-5 . . TRBV20-1
TGTGCCAGCAGCCCACGGGGGTTGAGACAGGGTTTCAGTGAGCAGTTCTTC CASSPRGLRQGFSEQFF 17 TRBJ2-1 . . TRBV7-2
TGTGCCAGCAGCCCGCCACGACAGGGCTTGGGGAATCAGCCCCAGCATTTT CASSPPRQGLGNQPQHF 17 TRBJ1-5 TRBD1 many TRBV4-2
TGTGCCAGCAGTTACTCGGGACTTTTCTCCTACAATGAGCAGTTCTTC CASSYSGLFSYNEQFF 16 TRBJ2-1 . few TRBV6-5
TGTGCCAGCAGCGTTACCGGGACGTACGGAGAGACCCAGTACTTC CASSVTGTYGETQYF 15 TRBJ2-5 . many TRBV9
TGTGCCAGCGCCCCAGCCCTTAACTACGAGCAGTACTTC CASAPALNYEQYF 13 TRBJ2-7 . few TRBV3-1
TGTGCCAGCAGCCCTCCAGAGGCAGGGACTTCCTACAATGAGCAGTTCTTC CASSPPEAGTSYNEQFF 17 TRBJ2-1 . . TRBV7-3
TGCAGTGCTAGAGATTCAGCGGGAGTTATCAATGAGCAGTTCTTC CSARDSAGVINEQFF 15 TRBJ2-1 TRBD2 many TRBV20-1
TGTGCCAGCAGTGCTGCAGGGACTCACTATGGCTACACCTTC CASSAAGTHYGYTF 14 TRBJ1-2 . . TRBV12-3/TRBV12-4
TGTGCTAGCAGCTTAGGCAGCGGGGGGGCCCTGGAGACCCAGTACTTC CASSLGSGGALETQYF 16 TRBJ2-5 TRBD2 . TRBV7-7
TGTGCCAGCAGCTTGGGACCGTCCTCGCTCGAAAAACTGTTTTTT CASSLGPSSLEKLFF 15 TRBJ1-4 . few TRBV11-2
TGCGCCAGCAGCCAGCCGGACAGGGATTATCAGCCCCAGCATTTT CASSQPDRDYQPQHF 15 TRBJ1-5 TRBD1 few TRBV4-1